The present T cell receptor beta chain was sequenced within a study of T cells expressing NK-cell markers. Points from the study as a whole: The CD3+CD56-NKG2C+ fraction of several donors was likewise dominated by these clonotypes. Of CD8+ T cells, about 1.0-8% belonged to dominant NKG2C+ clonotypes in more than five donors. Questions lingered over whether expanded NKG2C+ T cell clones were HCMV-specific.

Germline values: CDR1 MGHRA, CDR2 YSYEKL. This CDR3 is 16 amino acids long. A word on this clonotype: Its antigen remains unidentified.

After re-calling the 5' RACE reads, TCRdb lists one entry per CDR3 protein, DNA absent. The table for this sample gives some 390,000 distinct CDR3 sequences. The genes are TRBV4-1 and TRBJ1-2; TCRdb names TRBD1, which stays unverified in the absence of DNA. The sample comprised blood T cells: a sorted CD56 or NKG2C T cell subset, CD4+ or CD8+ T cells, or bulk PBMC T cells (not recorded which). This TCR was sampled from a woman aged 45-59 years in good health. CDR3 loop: CASSQQISSPIYGYTF.